The rows below give T cell receptor beta chains drawn from one sample of a study of blood T cell repertoires in COVID-19. Assay used: immunoSEQ multiplex PCR; TCRdb lists only in-frame clones, some missing. This table has 200,000 to 250,000 clones, approximately 90% appearing once. Sequenced material: peripheral blood. The source is a man aged 25-40 years with COVID-19, enrolled during active disease. CDR3s include the opening cysteine and the closing phenylalanine or tryptophan.

TRBJ1-1	TRBV6-5	CASGRSRDRGTEAFF
TRBJ2-7	TRBV14	CASSQAGSLNYEQYF
TRBJ1-2	TRBV28	CASSNQQGDYGYTF
TRBJ1-2	TRBV7-3	CASRGTVLGPYGYTF
TRBJ2-7	TRBV6-6	CASSPVAGSLTVGYEQYF
TRBJ2-7	TRBV2	CASSVSGTGNYEQYF
TRBJ2-1	TRBV7-6	CASSSLRPMRGSYNEQFF
TRBJ1-2	TRBV18	CASSQGGNYGYTF
TRBJ1-2	TRBV5-5	CASSGTLNYGYTF
TRBJ1-4	TRBV18	CASSPSEGIREKLFF
TRBJ2-1	TRBV6-5	CASRGQGNYNEQFF
TRBJ1-5	TRBV24-1	CATSEGTGLSQPQHF
TRBJ2-3	TRBV5-7	CASSYGLAGGTSTDTQYF
TRBJ2-2	TRBV28	CAIEPPGLAGGVGELFF
TRBJ1-3	TRBV5-6	CASSPGQGAGNTIYF
TRBJ1-4	TRBV4-3	CASSQDFGTDEKLFF
TRBJ1-3	TRBV7-2	CASSLLRVPGNTIYF
TRBJ1-5	TRBV2	CASGRGEAPQHF
TRBJ2-3	TRBV11-1	CASSLRTSGRDTQYF
TRBJ2-1	TRBV4-3	CASSQDRAGADEQFF
TRBJ2-7	TRBV5-4	CASSPPGTAYEQYF
TRBJ2-1	TRBV19	CASSIIMGQGAGEQFF
TRBJ2-7	TRBV7-9	CASSLSSYSYEQYF
TRBJ1-5	TRBV6-2/TRBV6-3	CASSYWQGSNQPQHF
TRBJ1-2	TRBV3-1/TRBV3-2	CASSQGDRISDYTF
TRBJ1-3	TRBV7-8	CASSHGRGNTIYF
TRBJ1-5	TRBV7-2	CASSLGGQAWGNQPQHF
TRBJ2-1	TRBV4-3	CASSQGSLAGRAYEQFF
TRBJ2-7	TRBV3-1/TRBV3-2	CASSQRGQNYEQYF